The 21 T cell receptor beta chains reported below all come from one sample, sequenced in a study of T cell responses to AZD1222 COVID-19 vaccine (dated by TCRdb to about 2021). Read against the paper, the sample's time point label means: baseline before first vaccination. The method behind the library was the immunoSEQ multiplex PCR assay. Not all clones reach the TCRdb copy of this immuneACCESS table, which keeps in-frame sequences only. Checked studies attribute under half of the gap to unresolved V genes and leave the rest unexplained. Present in this sample are fewer than 110,000 clones, 91% of which were seen just once. The top ten clonotypes cover 35% to 50% of the sample. This sample comprised peripheral blood, obtained on day 0 of AZD1222 vaccination. These receptors all stem from an adult in good health.

V and J are TRBV7-9 and TRBJ2-7; D is possibly TRBD1 or TRBD2 (5 bases each). The CDR3 length is 15 residues. Germline V gene data show CDR1 as SEHNR and CDR2 as FQNEAQ (reference sequence). V lost 1 base to trimming and J lost 5 bases, with 15 bases between them. The CDR3 here is CASSLGRASSDEQYF. CDR3 coding DNA: TGTGCCAGCAGCTTAGGCAGGGCTAGCAGCGACGAGCAGTACTTC.

CDR3 loop: CASSLGGDNEQFF. The CDR3 region has the DNA TGTGCCAGCAGCTTGGGCGGGGACAATGAGCAGTTCTTC. V is TRBV11-2 and J is TRBJ2-1; the D gene is possibly TRBD2 (6 bases). Germline CDR1 and CDR2: SGHAT and FQNNGV. The CDR3 is 13 amino acids. Deletions cut 3 bases from V and 5 bases from J, with 8 bases between.

This clone was observed a handful of times. The chain links TRBV30 to TRBJ2-5; 10 bases are a match to TRBD1. This CDR3 contains 20 residues. Trimming took 1 base from V and 4 from J; bases not matched to a gene: 21. Germline CDR1 GTSNPN, CDR2 SVGIG (reference sequence). CDR3 sequence: CAWSGGSPGQGRTRGETQYF. The CDR3 DNA reads TGTGCCTGGAGTGGGGGCTCTCCGGGACAGGGGAGGACTCGAGGAGAGACCCAGTACTTC.

The chain combines TRBV12-3 or TRBV12-4 with TRBJ2-3; the D is unclear. V lost 6 bases, J lost 4 bases, and 5 bases lay in between. This CDR3 region has 11 residues. This CDR3 is CASSPADTQYF. The DNA for the CDR3 is TGTGCCAGCAGCCCGGCAGATACGCAGTATTTT.

The rearrangement uses TRBV18 and TRBJ2-7; 7 positions agree with TRBD1. CDR1 is KGHSH and CDR2 is LQKENI in the germline V gene. V was clipped by 3 bases and J by 3 bases; unmatched bases: 8. The CDR3 spans 15 residues. The CDR3 loop is CASSPSQGVIYEQYF. For the CDR3, the DNA is TGTGCCAGCTCACCCTCGCAGGGGGTCATCTACGAGCAGTACTTC.

This chain connects TRBV18 to TRBJ2-7; D possibly matches TRBD1 or TRBD2 (5 bases each). This CDR3 is 14 amino acids long. Germline V lookup: CDR1 KGHSH, CDR2 LQKENI. Trimming cost V 4 bases and J 0 bases, with 10 bases left between them. The CDR3 nucleotides read TGTGCCAGCTCACTCGGGGACCTCTCCTACGAGCAGTACTTC. It encodes CASSLGDLSYEQYF.

This chain uses TRBV4-1 with TRBJ2-7; D tentatively fits TRBD1 or TRBD2 (5 bases each). V dropped 1 base and J dropped 4 bases, with 8 bases sitting between them. The germline CDR1 and CDR2 sequences are MGHRA and YSYEKL. The length of the CDR3 is 13 residues. Here the CDR3 reads CASSQGGSYEQYF. CDR3 in DNA: TGCGCCAGCAGCCAAGGGGGGTCTTACGAGCAGTACTTC.

The chain couples TRBV6-2 or TRBV6-3 to TRBJ2-1, with D unclear. The V end was cut by 6 bases, the J end by 5 bases, with 5 bases between. This CDR3 contains 11 residues. Germline V gene sequence: CDR1 MNHEY, CDR2 SVGEGT. CDR3 bases: TGTGCCAGCAGCAACCACAATGAGCAGTTCTTC. It codes for CASSNHNEQFF.

The chain links TRBV6-5 to TRBJ1-4; D is undetermined. The CDR3 has 15 amino acids. The V gene's germline CDR1 is MNHEY and CDR2 SVGAGI. Trimming shortened V by 5 bases and J by 7 bases, and 17 bases separated the two germline ends. CDR3 bases: TGTGCCAGCAGTCCCGGACTAGCGGGAAGTGAAAAACTGTTTTTT. Translating gives CASSPGLAGSEKLFF.

The CDR3 sequence: CASSILGNSNQPQHF. The CDR3 nucleotides are TGTGCCAGTAGTATATTGGGGAATAGCAATCAGCCCCAGCATTTT. This chain joins TRBV19 and TRBJ1-5; D is undetermined. The CDR3 runs to 15 residues. Germline V gene lookup returns CDR1 LNHDA and CDR2 SQIVND (reference sequence). V was shortened by 2 bases and J by 0 bases, with 8 bases between the two germline ends.

The chain employs TRBV29-1 and TRBJ2-1, with 9 bases fitting TRBD2. V was pared by 7 bases and J by 8 bases, with 6 bases of the junction left unmatched. This CDR3 has 12 amino acids. Germline V gene sequence: CDR1 SQVTM, CDR2 ANQGSEA. The CDR3, as DNA: TGCAGCGCTGGACTAGCGATGGATGAGCAGTTCTTC. Translated: CSAGLAMDEQFF.

This clone appeared a single time. This chain uses TRBV7-2 with TRBJ2-3, with 11 bases aligning to TRBD1. CDR1 and CDR2 from the germline V gene are SGHTA and FQGNSA. V was pared by 5 bases and J by 5 bases, with 15 bases of the junction left unmatched. The CDR3 is made up of 18 amino acids. The chain's CDR3 is CASSNTRTGGFVRDTQYF. In DNA form, the CDR3 reads TGTGCCAGCAGCAACACCAGGACAGGGGGCTTTGTCAGAGATACGCAGTATTTT.

This rearrangement joins TRBV4-1 to TRBJ1-5, with D uncertain. The CDR3 has 13 amino acids. CDR1 is MGHRA, CDR2 YSYEKL, per germline. Trimming took 1 base from V and 6 from J, leaving 7 bases between them. CDR3 in amino acids: CASSQGAGQPQHF. CDR3 sequence (DNA): TGCGCCAGCAGCCAAGGCGCGGGTCAGCCCCAGCATTTT.

This clone was detected a few times. The rearrangement uses TRBV15 and TRBJ1-5, with D perhaps matching TRBD1 (5 bases). Germline CDR1 LNHNV, CDR2 YYDKDF (reference sequence). Between the trimmed V and J ends, which lost 2 bases and 6 bases, there was a span of 8 bases. This CDR3 contains 13 residues. The CDR3 reads CATSRSGGQPQHF. CDR3 DNA sequence: TGTGCCACCAGCAGATCGGGGGGTCAGCCCCAGCATTTT.

This clone was picked up a small number of times. The chain employs TRBV30 and TRBJ2-2; no reliable D call. This CDR3 has 12 amino acids. V dropped 3 bases and J dropped 4 bases, with 6 bases sitting between them. Germline loops: CDR1 GTSNPN, CDR2 SVGIG (reference sequence). The CDR3 bases are TGTGCCTGGAGGCGGTTCACCGGGGAGCTGTTTTTT. As protein: CAWRRFTGELFF.

V is TRBV5-1 and J is TRBJ1-2; 7 bases are shared with TRBD1. Per the germline V gene, CDR1 is SGHRS and CDR2 is YFSETQ. The CDR3 is 13 amino acids. V lost 0 bases, J lost 4 bases, and 0 bases stayed unmatched. The CDR3 DNA is TGCGCCAGCAGCTTGGAGGGGGCCTATGGCTACACCTTC. The encoded protein is CASSLEGAYGYTF.

CDR3 coding DNA: TGTGCCAGTAGTATCTCAGATCGACAGCCCCAGCATTTT. Translating it yields CASSISDRQPQHF. The chain uses TRBV19 and TRBJ1-5; no reliable D call. Looked up from germline, CDR1 is LNHDA and CDR2 is SQIVND (reference sequence). Trimming pared 3 bases from V and 7 bases from J, leaving 10 bases between. The CDR3 extends over 13 amino acids.

The chain employs TRBV5-1 and TRBJ2-7, with 9 bases lining up with TRBD1. The V segment lost 5 bases and the J segment 3 bases; nucleotides outside the gene matches: 9. This CDR3 spans 15 amino acids. From germline, CDR1 is SGHRS and CDR2 YFSETQ. CDR3 sequence reads: CASSSLPDRGYEQYF. The CDR3 bases are TGCGCCAGCAGTTCTCTCCCGGACAGGGGCTACGAGCAGTACTTC.

The chain has TRBV2 and TRBJ1-1; no clear D. Germline V gene sequence: CDR1 SNHLY, CDR2 FYNNEI. The ends were cut back, 3 bases at V and 5 bases at J, with 13 bases in the middle. CDR3 length: 14 residues. The CDR3 region is CASSERSLLTEAFF. In DNA form, the CDR3 reads TGTGCCAGCAGTGAGAGGAGCCTGCTTACTGAAGCTTTCTTT.

The chain is built from TRBV5-1 and TRBJ1-1; TRBD1 matches 7 bases. V shed 4 bases and J 5 bases; nucleotides not matched to a gene: 8. The germline V gene encodes CDR1 SGHRS and CDR2 YFSETQ. The CDR3 is made up of 14 amino acids. Here the CDR3 reads CASSRRQGGTEAFF. In DNA form, the CDR3 reads TGCGCCAGCAGCCGTAGACAGGGAGGGACTGAAGCTTTCTTT.

The chain has TRBV23-1 and TRBJ2-7; no clear D gene. TRBV23-1 belongs to the ORF category, with a function that is uncertain. V gave up 10 bases and J gave up 1 base, with 11 bases separating them. The CDR3 has 12 residues. The CDR3 nucleotides are TGCGCCAAAGGACCGCCATCCTACGAGCAGTACTTC. Translating gives CAKGPPSYEQYF.